In its sample, the clone carrying this T cell receptor (beta chain) was seen many times. The antigen remains undetermined. This entry belongs to a study of response to subunit inactivated influenza vaccine. Study-wide results and caveats: Few new T cells, the authors suggested, are recruited by each seasonal influenza vaccination.

Germline-derived CDR1 and CDR2 are DFQATT and SNEGSKA (reference sequence). The CDR3 extends over 17 amino acids. V was pared by 1 base and J by 0 bases, with 19 bases between. In TCRdb, the RT-PCR reads were re-called with MiXCR into one record per CDR3 protein. The sample has around 150,000 distinct CDR3 sequences, about a tenth seen once. The origin of this receptor is a man over 45 who received an inactivated influenza vaccine. The rearrangement links TRBV20-1 to TRBJ2-7, with a weak D call TRBD2 (5 bases). The starting material was non-naive T cells sorted from PBMCs, obtained roughly 46 days after vaccination. The CDR3 DNA reads TGCAGTGCTAGAGCCCCTCGCGAAACTAGGTACTCCTACGAGCAGTACTTC. Translating gives CSARAPRETRYSYEQYF.